These 16 T cell receptor beta chains were sequenced from one sample in a study of T cell repertoires in cytomegalovirus infection. Each CDR3 protein is one row after TCRdb ran MiXCR on the reads. There are hundreds of thousands of distinct CDR3 sequences in the sample; 30% to 40% occur only once, and about 14% lies in the top ten. Their antigen targets remain unknown. The specimen comprised cultured CD8+ T cells from PBMCs, sampled from culture after CMV antigen stimulation. The receptors were gathered from a human donor in good health (CMV status not recorded). Some clones in this sample may be carry-over from other donors' samples.

Ten or more counts support this clonotype. The rearrangement links TRBV18 to TRBJ2-1; 9 nucleotides align to TRBD1. This CDR3 has 17 amino acids. Trimming at V came to 4 bases and at J to 3 bases, leaving 10 bases not matched to a gene. The germline V gene encodes CDR1 KGHSH and CDR2 LQKENI. The CDR3 protein is CASSQKVRDRVYNEQFF. As DNA, the CDR3 is TGTGCCAGCTCACAAAAGGTTCGGGACAGGGTCTACAATGAGCAGTTCTTC.

This chain joins TRBV11-2 and TRBJ1-3; D is undetermined. The germline V and J ends were trimmed by 1 base and 0 bases, with 10 bases remaining between them. From germline, CDR1 is SGHAT and CDR2 FQNNGV. The CDR3 has 16 residues. The CDR3 region is CASSLGLQSSGNTIYF. CDR3 nucleotides: TGTGCCAGCAGCTTAGGTTTACAGAGCTCTGGAAACACCATATATTTT.

This clonotype was observed a few times. This chain uses TRBV6-2 or TRBV6-3 with TRBJ2-2; no clear D gene. V lost 4 bases to trimming and J lost 9 bases, with 12 bases between them. CDR1 MNHEY and CDR2 SVGEGT come from the germline V gene. The CDR3 is made up of 13 amino acids. The CDR3 coding sequence is TGTGCCAGCAGTTTAATTATCGAGTGGGAGCTGTTTTTT. Its translation is CASSLIIEWELFF.

This clonotype was observed a handful of times. This chain uses TRBV7-9 with TRBJ2-1, with 10 bases matching TRBD1. V lost 1 base to trimming and J lost 7 bases; unmatched junction nucleotides: 7. Looked up from germline, CDR1 is SEHNR and CDR2 is FQNEAQ (reference sequence). This CDR3 is built from 16 residues. The CDR3 region has the DNA TGTGCCAGCAGCTTAGGGGGACAGGGGACTGGGAATGAGCAGTTCTTC. It translates to CASSLGGQGTGNEQFF.

This chain uses TRBV4-1 with TRBJ2-3, with D perhaps TRBD2 (6 bases). Germline-derived CDR1 and CDR2 are MGHRA and YSYEKL. CDR3 length: 17 amino acids. Deletions cut 1 base from V and 0 bases from J, with 14 bases between. The CDR3 coding sequence is TGCGCCAGCAGCCAAGTCGGGGGACCCTTTAGCACAGATACGCAGTATTTT. Its translation: CASSQVGGPFSTDTQYF.

The rearrangement joins TRBV28 to TRBJ2-7, with 10 bases identical to TRBD1. This CDR3 spans 15 amino acids. CDR1 is MDHEN, CDR2 SYDVKM, per germline. V shed 6 bases and J 6 bases; nucleotides not matched to a gene: 11. The DNA for the CDR3 is TGTGCCAGCAGCCCAGACAGGGGGCGACTCTCCGAGCAGTACGTC. Translated: CASSPDRGRLSEQYV.

This clonotype was seen repeatedly, ten times or more. The rearrangement uses TRBV6-2 or TRBV6-3 and TRBJ2-7, with no clear D. Germline V gene data show CDR1 as MNHEY and CDR2 as SVGEGT. This CDR3 has 14 residues. The V and J ends lost 6 bases and 2 bases respectively, with 14 bases between them. The CDR3 here is CASSQTLGTYEQYV. For the CDR3, the DNA is TGTGCCAGCAGCCAGACATTGGGGACCTACGAGCAGTACGTC.

At least ten counts were recorded for this clonotype. The chain recombines TRBV12-3 or TRBV12-4 with TRBJ1-2; D ambiguous. This CDR3 is built from 13 residues. The V and J ends lost 4 bases and 2 bases respectively, with 8 bases between them. CDR3 nucleotide sequence: TGTGCCAGCAGTTGGACTGAGAACTATGGCTACACCTTC. Its protein is CASSWTENYGYTF.

This clonotype was observed at least ten times. The chain recombines TRBV12-3 or TRBV12-4 with TRBJ2-7; no definite D call. CDR3 length equals 15 residues. Trimming stripped 2 bases from V and 3 bases from J, with 14 bases between. DNA of the CDR3: TGTGCCAGCAGTTTAATCGGTGGTACCGACTACGAGCAGTACTTC. Translation gives CASSLIGGTDYEQYF.

This rearrangement joins TRBV5-1 to TRBJ1-1, with TRBD1 matching over 11 bases. Trimming removed 0 bases from V and 4 bases from J; junction bases left unmatched: 5. CDR3 size: 16 residues. Per germline, CDR1 SGHRS and CDR2 YFSETQ. CDR3 DNA: TGCGCCAGCAGCTTGGGGACAGGGGGCTTTGGCACTGAAGCTTTCTTT. Protein sequence: CASSLGTGGFGTEAFF.

This clonotype was seen ten or more times. This chain joins TRBV7-6 and TRBJ1-1, with D unclear. The CDR3 runs 12 residues. V was trimmed by 5 bases and J by 2 bases, leaving 6 bases between them. Germline loops: CDR1 SGHVS, CDR2 FNYEAQ. The CDR3 protein is CASSPLNTEAFF. In nucleotides, the CDR3 is TGTGCCAGCAGCCCCCTCAACACTGAAGCTTTCTTT.

This clonotype was detected only a few times. The chain carries TRBV28 and TRBJ2-7; 16 bases agree with TRBD2. The CDR3 runs 15 residues. Germline values: CDR1 MDHEN, CDR2 SYDVKM. J was trimmed by 5 bases and V by 3 bases; bases with no gene match: 1. The CDR3 DNA reads as TGTGCCAGCAGTTTCGGGACTAGCGGGGGGGACGAGCAGTACTTC. Its protein is CASSFGTSGGDEQYF.

This chain connects TRBV6-2 or TRBV6-3 to TRBJ1-1; no reliable D call. The CDR3 is 14 residues long. V lost 2 bases to trimming and J lost 6 bases, with 13 bases between them. CDR1 and CDR2 (germline): MNHEY, SVGEGT. The CDR3 sequence is CASSYGLLGAEAFF. The CDR3 DNA reads as TGTGCCAGCAGTTACGGACTCCTTGGCGCTGAAGCTTTCTTT.

This clonotype showed up many times. J is TRBJ1-5 and V is TRBV7-2; the D is unclear. The CDR3 loop spans 15 amino acids. The germline V gene encodes CDR1 SGHTA and CDR2 FQGNSA. Between the trimmed V and J ends, which lost 5 bases and 2 bases, there was a span of 13 bases. CDR3 sequence (DNA): TGTGCCAGCAGCCCTTCGGGTGGGGGCAATCAGCCCCAGCATTTT. It encodes CASSPSGGGNQPQHF.

In DNA form, the CDR3 reads TGTGCCAGCAGCTTAGTGGGCCATTACGAGCAGTACGTC. Its translation is CASSLVGHYEQYV. The J gene is TRBJ2-7, the V gene TRBV7-9; D call uncertain. Germline V lookup: CDR1 SEHNR, CDR2 FQNEAQ (reference sequence). V lost 1 base and J lost 4, with 8 bases in between. The CDR3 covers 13 residues.

This clonotype was seen repeatedly, ten times or more. The chain is built from TRBV7-2 and TRBJ1-2, with D maybe TRBD1 (6 bases). The CDR3 contains 15 residues. Trimming took off 6 bases at V and 0 bases at J, with 14 bases between the two ends. In germline, CDR1 is SGHTA, CDR2 FQGNSA. The CDR3 region is CASSLNRAANYGYTF. In nucleotides, the CDR3 is TGTGCCAGCAGTTTAAACAGGGCGGCTAACTATGGCTACACCTTC.